Below, 25 T cell receptor beta chains from the same sample are listed, as sequenced in a study of CD8+ T cells in alopecia areata. Sequencing relied on a cDNA template that was reverse transcribed from extracted RNA. The table came from immunoSEQ multiplex PCR; TCRdb's copy has only in-frame clones and leaves some out. The sample is made up of 200,000 to 300,000 clones, none counted only once. Sorting used CD4, CD8alpha, NKG2D, NKG2ACE and other markers on pooled cutaneous lymph node cells. The material sequenced was CD4+ T cells sorted from a lymph node. The origin of the receptors is a C3H/HeJ mouse with alopecia areata. The strain bears MHC haplotype H2-k.

With respect to this clone: Mouse names are used for the genes. Coverage ceases 4 residues before the CDR3 finishes, and the germline J gene fills in the end. V and J are TRBV19 and TRBJ1-1; tentative D call: TRBD1 (6 bases). This CDR3 has 13 residues. Trimming took 5 bases from V and 4 from J, leaving 12 bases between them. The germline CDR1 and CDR2 sequences are FNHDT and SITEND (reference sequence). The CDR3 is CASRHRVGTEVFF. The DNA read from the CDR3 is TGTGCCAGCAGACACAGGGTTGGCACA.

Worth noting for this clone: Here the gene names and germline are mouse. The CDR3 is cut off 4 residues early in the read; its end comes from the germline J gene. This chain links TRBV5 with TRBJ2-5; possibly TRBD2 for D (7 bases). The CDR3 covers 15 residues. CDR1 and CDR2 (germline): LGHNA, YNLKQL (reference sequence). The covered CDR3 bases are TGTGCCAGCAGCCAAGAAAGGGGGGCTGGGGAC. Translation: CASSQERGAGD. The whole CDR3 sequence reads CASSQERGAGDTQYF.

On this clone: Mouse names are used for the genes. The read terminates 4 residues before the CDR3 end, so the remaining end is supplied by the germline J gene. This chain joins TRBV19 and TRBJ2-7, with 8 bases matching TRBD2. The CDR3 is made up of 13 amino acids. Germline V CDR1 and CDR2: FNHDT, SITEND (reference sequence). The CDR3 protein is CASSTGLVYEQYF. The covered CDR3 bases are TGTGCCAGCAGTACGGGACTGGTGTAT.

About this clone itself: The gene names here belong to mouse. The sequenced fragment ends 4 residues before the CDR3 boundary, so the rest is inferred from the germline J gene. Other DNA sequences in this sample translate to the same CDR3. The V and J genes are TRBV13-1 and TRBJ2-1; 9 positions agree with TRBD2. Germline CDR1 is NSHNY and CDR2 is SYGAGN. This CDR3 has 15 residues. The V and J ends lost 0 bases and 3 bases, in that order; junction bases with no gene match: 1. The CDR3 is CASSDVGGPYAEQFF. CDR3 bases read: TGTGCCAGCAGTGATGTGGGGGGGCCCTATGCT.

This clone has a handful of counts. The gene symbols are mouse symbols. The read stops 4 residues short of the end of the CDR3; the missing end is completed from the germline J gene. The rearrangement joins TRBV13-2 to TRBJ1-2; D may be TRBD1 (6 bases). The length of the CDR3 is 14 residues. Trimming took 1 base from V and 1 from J, leaving 8 bases between them. Germline assignment: CDR1 NNHNN and CDR2 SYGAGS (reference sequence). The CDR3 DNA, read in part, is TGTGCCAGCGGTGATCTGGGACAAAACTCC. Its translation: CASGDLGQNS. The entire CDR3 protein is CASGDLGQNSDYTF.

This clone was observed a few times. The gene names here belong to mouse. The CDR3 end lies 4 residues beyond the end of the read and is filled in from the germline J gene. The chain recombines TRBV31 with TRBJ2-2, with TRBD1 as a possible D gene (6 bases). Germline values: CDR1 GKSSPN, CDR2 SITVG. The V and J ends lost 0 bases and 5 bases respectively, with 10 bases between them. CDR3 length: 14 residues. The DNA read from the CDR3 is TGTGCCTGGAGTCTAGCCAGGGGAACCGGG. Translating it yields CAWSLARGTG. The whole CDR3 sequence reads CAWSLARGTGQLYF.

A few counts support this clone. Gene names are mouse gene names. The read stops 4 residues short of the end of the CDR3; the missing end is completed from the germline J gene. This chain uses TRBV19 with TRBJ2-7; the match to TRBD1 covers 8 bases. V dropped 2 bases and J dropped 3; count of bases not matched to a gene: 4. Germline CDR1 FNHDT, CDR2 SITEND (reference sequence). The CDR3 has 14 amino acids. CDR3 loop: CASSMTGEGYEQYF. Partial CDR3 DNA: TGTGCCAGCAGTATGACAGGGGAAGGCTAT. Using reference TRBV19 and TRBJ2-7 for the parts outside the CDR3, the full variable domain is GGIITQTPKFLIGQEGQKLTLKCQQNFNHDTMYWYRQDSGKGLRLIYYSITENDLQKGDLSEGYDASREKKSSFSLTVTSAQKNEMAVFLCASSMTGEGYEQYFGPGTRLTVL.

This clone was observed a handful of times. Here the gene names and germline are mouse. The read ends 4 residues early relative to the CDR3; the germline J gene fills the gap. The same CDR3 arises from other DNA sequences in this sample as well. The chain is built from TRBV13-2 and TRBJ2-7; no clear D gene. CDR1 NNHNN and CDR2 SYGAGS come from the germline V gene (reference sequence). The CDR3 spans 13 residues. The CDR3 region is CASGDARQYEQYF. The CDR3 DNA, read in part, is TGTGCCAGCGGTGATGCAAGACAATAT.

Of note for this clone: Gene labels here are mouse ones. The read ends 4 residues early relative to the CDR3; the germline J gene fills the gap. This chain links TRBV1 with TRBJ2-4; TRBD1 matches at 9 bases. The CDR3 has 14 residues. CDR1 is NSQYPW, CDR2 LRSPGD, per germline (reference sequence). Trimming at V came to 6 bases and at J to 3 bases, leaving 4 bases not matched to a gene. The CDR3 sequence is CTCRTGTGQNTLYF. Incomplete CDR3 DNA: TGCACCTGCAGGACAGGGACAGGGCAAAAC.

Regarding this clone: Mouse germline and gene names are used. The sequence runs out 3 residues before the end of the CDR3; the remainder is reconstructed from the germline J gene. The genes are TRBV19 and TRBJ1-6, with 9 bases that match TRBD1. TRBJ1-6 is noted as an ORF with a role that remains uncertain. Germline V gives CDR1 FNHDT, CDR2 SITEND (reference sequence). The CDR3 contains 15 residues. V trimming: 2 bases; J trimming: 5 bases; junction bases outside the gene matches: 2. The DNA read from the CDR3 is TGTGCCAGCAGTATCCGGGACAGGGATAATTCGCCC. Protein product: CASSIRDRDNSP. The whole CDR3 protein is CASSIRDRDNSPLYF.

Concerning this clone itself: Gene labels here are mouse ones. Coverage ceases 4 residues before the CDR3 finishes, and the germline J gene fills in the end. The gene calls are TRBV5 and TRBJ2-1; TRBD2 matches at 8 bases. Trimming cost V 4 bases and J 5 bases; bases outside gene matches: 7. Germline lookup yields CDR1 LGHNA and CDR2 YNLKQL (reference sequence). CDR3 size: 15 residues. CDR3: CASSPHWGRDAEQFF. CDR3 DNA, as far as it was read: TGTGCCAGCAGCCCCCACTGGGGGAGGGATGCT.

Points on this clone: Any gene name here is a mouse gene name. Sequencing ends 4 residues short of the CDR3 end; the germline J gene provides the rest. The rearrangement joins TRBV2 to TRBJ1-2, with D unresolved. The germline V gene has CDR1 LGHNA and CDR2 YSYQKL. V was clipped by 1 base and J by 0 bases, with 6 bases between them. The CDR3 has 14 amino acids. The sequenced CDR3 bases are TGTGCCAGCAGCCAAGCTACAGCAAACTCC. Its translation is CASSQATANS. The whole CDR3 sequence is CASSQATANSDYTF. Drawing the rest from reference TRBV2 and TRBJ1-2, the complete variable domain is DPKIIQKPKYLVAVTGSEKILICEQYLGHNAMYWYRQSAKKPLEFMFSYSYQKLMDNQTASSRFQPQSSKKNHLDLQITALKPDDSATYFCASSQATANSDYTFGSGTRLLVI.

A word on this clone: Gene names are mouse gene names. The read stops 4 residues short of the end of the CDR3; the missing end is completed from the germline J gene. At the DNA level, this CDR3 is encoded by other sequences in the same sample as well. This sequence joins TRBV1 and TRBJ2-2; the match to TRBD2 covers 9 bases. Per the germline V gene, CDR1 is NSQYPW and CDR2 is LRSPGD (reference sequence). V dropped 3 bases and J dropped 0; count of bases not matched to a gene: 2. CDR3 length: 16 amino acids. Incomplete CDR3 DNA: TGCACCTGCAGTGCGTCTGGGGGGGCAAACACCGGG. This translates into CTCSASGGANTG. The whole CDR3 protein reads CTCSASGGANTGQLYF.

This clone was picked up a small number of times. Each gene name is a mouse one. The CDR3 extends 4 residues past the end of the read, so its final part is completed from the germline J gene. The sample has other DNA sequences that encode this CDR3 too. The V gene is TRBV12-1, the J gene TRBJ2-1, with 7 positions matching TRBD2. This CDR3 has 15 residues. Germline V gene sequence: CDR1 SGHSN, CDR2 HYEKVE. The trim removed 0 bases at V and 1 base at J, leaving 2 bases unmatched. The DNA read from the CDR3 is TGTGCCAGCTCTCTCGGGGGGGGAAACTATGCT. Encoded protein: CASSLGGGNYA. The complete CDR3 sequence is CASSLGGGNYAEQFF.

With regard to this clone: Genes and germline come from the mouse. The CDR3 extends 4 residues past the end of the read, so its final part is completed from the germline J gene. This chain uses TRBV31 with TRBJ2-5; possible D gene TRBD1, 7 bases. Trimming stripped 5 bases from V and 3 bases from J, with 12 bases between. From germline, CDR1 is GKSSPN and CDR2 SITVG. This CDR3 spans 13 amino acids. The sequenced CDR3 bases are TGTGCCTGGGGAGGGGGCAAGCAAGAC. Its translation is CAWGGGKQD. The complete CDR3 protein is CAWGGGKQDTQYF. Drawing the rest from reference TRBV31 and TRBJ2-5, the complete variable domain is AQTIHQWPVAEIKAVGSPLSLGCTIKGKSSPNLYWYWQATGGTLQQLFYSITVGQVESVVQLNLSASRPKDDQFILSTEKLLLSHSGFYLCAWGGGKQDTQYFGPGTRLLVL.

A remark on this clone: Mouse gene names and germline throughout. The read stops 4 residues short of the end of the CDR3; the missing end is completed from the germline J gene. The chain employs TRBV13-1 and TRBJ2-4, with D tentatively TRBD1 (6 bases). The CDR3 is 15 residues long. Per the germline V gene, CDR1 is NSHNY and CDR2 is SYGAGN. The V and J ends lost 4 bases and 0 bases respectively, with 12 bases between them. This chain's CDR3 is CASSKDRASQNTLYF. The CDR3 DNA, read in part, is TGTGCCAGCAGTAAGGACAGAGCTAGTCAAAAC.

With respect to this clone: The gene symbols are mouse symbols. The sequenced fragment ends 4 residues before the CDR3 boundary, so the rest is inferred from the germline J gene. The sample has other DNA sequences that encode this CDR3 too. The rearrangement uses TRBV13-1 and TRBJ2-1; TRBD1 matches at 7 bases. Germline loops: CDR1 NSHNY, CDR2 SYGAGN. The CDR3 loop spans 15 amino acids. Unmatched junction bases numbered 4, after V lost 2 bases and J lost 2 bases. The CDR3 loop reads CASSEGQGDYAEQFF. Incomplete CDR3 DNA: TGTGCCAGCAGTGAAGGGCAGGGGGACTATGCT.

This clone was found many times. Germline and genes here are mouse. The read comes to an end 4 residues before the CDR3 does, leaving the germline J gene to fill in the end. The rearrangement links TRBV17 to TRBJ2-3, with 7 positions matching TRBD2. V lost 0 bases to trimming and J lost 0 bases; unmatched junction nucleotides: 3. Per the germline V gene, CDR1 is MNHDT and CDR2 is YYDKIL. The CDR3 runs 16 residues. Incomplete CDR3 DNA: TGTGCTAGCAGTAGAGATGGGGGGACTAGTGCAGAA. The encoded protein is CASSRDGGTSAE. The whole CDR3 reads CASSRDGGTSAETLYF.

With respect to this clone: Mouse names are used for the genes. The read terminates 4 residues ahead of where the CDR3 ends, so the germline J gene completes it. This sequence joins TRBV13-1 and TRBJ2-2; the D gene is possibly TRBD1 (6 bases). Germline V gives CDR1 NSHNY, CDR2 SYGAGN. V was clipped by 10 bases and J by 1 base, with 11 bases between them. This CDR3 has 13 residues. The CDR3 here is CALRDKNTGQLYF. CDR3 DNA, as far as it was read: TGTGCCCTCCGGGACAAAAACACCGGG.

Regarding this clone: Genes and germline come from the mouse. The part of the CDR3 DNA that was read is TGTGCCAGCGCTACCGGGACAGGGACT. It is translated as CASATGTGT. The CDR3 as a whole reads CASATGTGTEQFF. This rearrangement joins TRBV13-3 to TRBJ2-1, with 9 nucleotides matching TRBD1. The DNA ends 4 residues before the CDR3 does, and the rest of the CDR3 is filled in from the germline J gene. The length of the CDR3 is 13 residues. Germline loops: CDR1 NNHDY, CDR2 SYVADS.

This clone was seen more than once but under ten times. The germline and genes are mouse ones. The read ends 4 residues early relative to the CDR3; the germline J gene fills the gap. The same CDR3 arises from other DNA sequences in this sample as well. The genes are TRBV13-3 and TRBJ2-5, with D possibly TRBD1 on 6 matching bases. Germline CDR1 is NNHDY and CDR2 is SYVADS. Trimming removed 5 bases at V and 2 bases at J, with 6 bases between. This CDR3 comprises 12 residues. This chain's CDR3 is CASRTGQDTQYF. Incomplete CDR3 DNA: TGTGCCAGCAGGACAGGCCAAGAC.

This clone was recorded a few times. All gene names here are mouse names. The observed sequence ends 4 residues before the CDR3 terminus, with the missing tail filled in from the germline J gene. This sample includes further DNA sequences coding for the same CDR3. The chain recombines TRBV13-1 with TRBJ1-1; TRBD1 is a possible D gene (6 bases). Germline V gives CDR1 NSHNY, CDR2 SYGAGN. V was pared by 3 bases and J by 1 base, with 7 bases between. The CDR3 runs to 13 residues. The CDR3 loop is CASSADRNTEVFF. The CDR3 bases that were read are TGTGCCAGCAGTGCGGACAGGAACACA.

As for this clone: Germline and genes: mouse. Sequencing ends 3 residues short of the CDR3 end; the germline J gene provides the rest. This sequence joins TRBV13-3 and TRBJ1-6, with 9 bases fitting TRBD1. TRBJ1-6 is sorted into the ORF group, with uncertain function. V trimming: 5 bases; J trimming: 7 bases; junction bases outside the gene matches: 4. From germline, CDR1 is NNHDY and CDR2 SYVADS. This CDR3 spans 14 amino acids. The CDR3 is CASRPGTGNSPLYF. CDR3 bases read: TGTGCCAGCAGGCCCGGGACAGGGAATTCGCCC.

Of note for this clone: Germline and genes here are mouse. The read falls 4 residues short of the CDR3 end, and the missing part is taken from the germline J gene. The chain has TRBV19 and TRBJ2-5; 9 bases fit TRBD1. Germline CDR1 and CDR2: FNHDT and SITEND (reference sequence). This CDR3 has 14 amino acids. Here the CDR3 reads CASRPGTGLDTQYF. The covered CDR3 bases are TGTGCCAGCAGGCCAGGGACAGGGTTAGAC.

To note about this clone: Gene and germline names: mouse. The read stops 4 residues short of the end of the CDR3; the missing end is completed from the germline J gene. The V gene is TRBV13-1, the J gene TRBJ2-2; D is possibly TRBD1 (6 bases). Per the germline V gene, CDR1 is NSHNY and CDR2 is SYGAGN. CDR3 length equals 16 residues. V was clipped by 0 bases and J by 0 bases, with 9 bases between them. CDR3 DNA (partial): TGTGCCAGCAGTGATGTGGGACATTCAAACACCGGG. Encoded protein: CASSDVGHSNTG. In full, the CDR3 is CASSDVGHSNTGQLYF.